Listed here are 28 T cell receptor beta chains from one sample, sequenced in a study of cytomegalovirus exposure and HLA in healthy donors. Generated by immunoSEQ multiplex PCR, the TCRdb table keeps only in-frame clones and is missing some. The sample lists under 250,000 clones, 80% to 90% occurring once. Material: PBMCs. These receptors originate from a woman under 30 in good health and CMV-seropositive.

This chain connects TRBV27 to TRBJ1-2; 8 bases match TRBD1. Germline V gives CDR1 MNHEY, CDR2 SMNVEV (reference sequence). This CDR3 spans 15 amino acids. The ends lost 5 bases at V and 7 bases at J; junction bases unmatched: 12. This chain's CDR3 is CASSAFRTGRSGYTF. The CDR3 region has the DNA TGTGCCAGCAGTGCCTTTCGGACAGGGCGCTCTGGCTACACCTTC.

The CDR3 sequence is CASSLGLGTNEKLFF. The CDR3 DNA follows: TGTGCCAGCAGCTTGGGGTTGGGCACTAATGAAAAACTGTTTTTT. The gene calls are TRBV5-6 and TRBJ1-4; D uncertain. The ends were cut back, 0 bases at V and 2 bases at J, with 8 bases in the middle. Germline lookup yields CDR1 SGHDT and CDR2 YYEEEE. The CDR3 loop spans 15 amino acids.

The CDR3 coding sequence is TGTGCCAGCAGCCGAACCGCGGACAGGGCGAACACTGAAGCTTTCTTT. It specifies CASSRTADRANTEAFF. The gene calls are TRBV28 and TRBJ1-1, with TRBD1 identical over 8 bases. Germline V gene data show CDR1 as MDHEN and CDR2 as SYDVKM. CDR3 length: 16 residues. V was pared by 6 bases and J by 1 base, with 10 bases of the junction left unmatched. Filled out from reference TRBV28 and TRBJ1-1, the complete variable domain reads DVKVTQSSRYLVKRTGEKVFLECVQDMDHENMFWYRQDPGLGLRLIYFSYDVKMKEKGDIPEGYSVSREKKERFSLILESASTNQTSMYLCASSRTADRANTEAFFGQGTRLTVV.

The J gene is TRBJ2-2, the V gene TRBV11-2, with a tentative D call TRBD1 (5 bases). The CDR3 length is 14 residues. Trimming removed 5 bases from V and 6 bases from J, with 13 bases in between. Germline V gives CDR1 SGHAT, CDR2 FQNNGV. The CDR3 region is CASSRQQDPGELFF. The CDR3 coding sequence is TGTGCCAGCAGCCGGCAACAGGATCCCGGGGAGCTGTTTTTT.

The rearrangement joins TRBV9 to TRBJ1-1, with D perhaps matching TRBD1 (5 bases). Germline-derived CDR1 and CDR2 are SGDLS and YYNGEE. The CDR3 runs 15 residues. Trimming left V 4 bases short and J 4 bases short, with 17 bases between. The CDR3 DNA reads TGTGCCAGCAGCCCAGATCCGGGGAGGGGCACTGAAGCTTTCTTT. Its protein product is CASSPDPGRGTEAFF.

This chain links TRBV28 with TRBJ2-7; 8 bases line up with TRBD2. Germline loops: CDR1 MDHEN, CDR2 SYDVKM. The CDR3 spans 15 residues. V lost 4 bases and J lost 5; bases outside the gene matches: 10. CDR3 nucleotide sequence: TGTGCCAGCAGTTCCCGACTAGCGCCTTTTCACGAGCAGTACTTC. Amino acids: CASSSRLAPFHEQYF.

A few counts support this clone. This specimen includes other DNA sequences encoding the same CDR3. The chain combines TRBV9 with TRBJ2-5; D unclear. This CDR3 region has 13 residues. From germline, CDR1 is SGDLS and CDR2 YYNGEE. V was pared by 2 bases and J by 2 bases, with 7 bases between. The CDR3 reads CASSVGPQETQYF. The CDR3 coding sequence is TGTGCCAGCAGCGTGGGCCCTCAAGAGACCCAGTACTTC.

V gene TRBV6-1 combines with J gene TRBJ1-1, with D tentatively TRBD1 (5 bases). With 8 bases removed from V and 3 bases from J, the gap between germline ends came to 13 bases. There are 13 residues in the CDR3. The germline gives CDR1 MNHNS, CDR2 SASEGT. The CDR3 DNA reads TGTGCCAGCTCTCGTGGCAGGGACACTGAAGCTTTCTTT. It codes for CASSRGRDTEAFF.

The genes are TRBV9 and TRBJ2-7; 9 bases match TRBD1. V was clipped by 4 bases and J by 0 bases; unmatched bases: 11. Germline assignment: CDR1 SGDLS and CDR2 YYNGEE. This CDR3 has 17 amino acids. CDR3 loop: CASSIPGQGVRSYEQYF. The CDR3 DNA sequence: TGTGCCAGCAGCATACCGGGACAGGGAGTACGCTCCTACGAGCAGTACTTC.

V usage is TRBV2 and J usage is TRBJ2-1; 7 positions agree with TRBD2. The length of the CDR3 is 13 residues. The J segment lost 6 bases and the V segment lost 5 bases, leaving 4 bases of the junction unmatched. Germline values: CDR1 SNHLY, CDR2 FYNNEI. Here the CDR3 reads CASSSGVGNEQFF. As DNA, the CDR3 is TGTGCCAGCAGTAGCGGGGTGGGCAATGAGCAGTTCTTC. Combining the CDR3 with reference TRBV2 and TRBJ2-1 gives the whole variable domain EPEVTQTPSHQVTQMGQEVILRCVPISNHLYFYWYRQILGQKVEFLVSFYNNEISEKSEIFDDQFSVERPDGSNFTLKIRSTKLEDSAMYFCASSSGVGNEQFFGPGTRLTVL.

The V gene is TRBV6-1, the J gene TRBJ1-2; D is possibly TRBD1 (6 bases). The V gene lost 8 bases and the J gene lost 2 bases, with 18 bases spanning the gap. The germline CDR1 and CDR2 sequences are MNHNS and SASEGT. This CDR3 has 15 amino acids. This CDR3 is CASFEEAGANYGYTF. CDR3 bases: TGTGCCAGCTTCGAGGAGGCAGGGGCCAACTATGGCTACACCTTC.

This clone appeared a few times. V usage is TRBV30 and J usage is TRBJ1-1, with TRBD1 matching 7 bases. This CDR3 is built from 14 residues. Per the germline V gene, CDR1 is GTSNPN and CDR2 is SVGIG (reference sequence). Trimming took 2 bases from V and 0 from J; bases not matched to a gene: 3. The CDR3 DNA is TGTGCCTGGAGTCCGGACAGGATGAACACTGAAGCTTTCTTT. Translated, it gives CAWSPDRMNTEAFF.

The V gene is TRBV5-5, the J gene TRBJ1-5; D is perhaps TRBD1 (5 bases). The germline V gene has CDR1 SGHKS and CDR2 YYEKEE (reference sequence). V lost 4 bases, J lost 5 bases, and 13 bases lay in between. The CDR3 is 14 residues long. The CDR3 DNA reads TGTGCCAGCAGCCTGTCAGTAGGGGATCAGCCCCAGCATTTT. This encodes CASSLSVGDQPQHF.

The chain has TRBV27 and TRBJ2-7; 11 bases line up with TRBD2. The CDR3 covers 17 residues. Germline lookup yields CDR1 MNHEY and CDR2 SMNVEV (reference sequence). Trimming at V came to 2 bases and at J to 0 bases, leaving 6 bases not matched to a gene. CDR3 sequence: CASSLQSSGRYSYEQYF. The CDR3 bases are TGTGCCAGCAGTTTACAGTCTAGCGGGAGGTACTCCTACGAGCAGTACTTC.

V and J are TRBV28 and TRBJ1-2; 8 nucleotides align to TRBD1. The germline CDR1 and CDR2 sequences are MDHEN and SYDVKM. V was pared by 6 bases and J by 3 bases, with 9 bases of the junction left unmatched. The CDR3 covers 15 residues. CDR3 sequence reads: CASSPRGQGYYGYTF. In DNA form, the CDR3 reads TGTGCCAGCAGCCCCCGAGGACAGGGATACTATGGCTACACCTTC.

The chain is built from TRBV4-1 and TRBJ1-1; the D gene is possibly TRBD1 (6 bases). The CDR3 contains 16 residues. Germline V lookup: CDR1 MGHRA, CDR2 YSYEKL. Trimming cost V 2 bases and J 4 bases, with 17 bases left between them. The CDR3 sequence is CASSQFSAGAGTEAFF. The CDR3 nucleotides read TGCGCCAGCAGCCAATTCTCGGCAGGGGCAGGCACTGAAGCTTTCTTT.

The chain is built from TRBV15 and TRBJ2-7; D call uncertain. In germline, CDR1 is LNHNV, CDR2 YYDKDF (reference sequence). The ends were cut back, 0 bases at V and 0 bases at J, with 15 bases in the middle. This CDR3 has 17 residues. The CDR3 DNA sequence: TGTGCCACCAGCAGAGATGAATTTGGCGGAAGCTCCTACGAGCAGTACTTC. It specifies CATSRDEFGGSSYEQYF.

The V gene is TRBV28, the J gene TRBJ1-1; TRBD1 matches 11 bases. This CDR3 has 16 residues. J was trimmed by 6 bases and V by 6 bases; bases with no gene match: 12. Germline lookup yields CDR1 MDHEN and CDR2 SYDVKM. The CDR3 DNA reads as TGTGCCAGCAGGCCCCCTCTAGGACAGGGGGCCGCTGAAGCTTTCTTT. The encoded protein is CASRPPLGQGAAEAFF.

The J gene is TRBJ2-2, the V gene TRBV10-2, with 9 nucleotides matching TRBD1. This CDR3 contains 16 residues. The V gene's germline CDR1 is WSHSY and CDR2 SAAADI. J lost 1 base, V lost 8 bases, and 8 bases had no gene match. CDR3 nucleotide sequence: TGCGCCAGCCGAACCCCGGGACAGGGGAACACCGGGGAGCTGTTTTTT. Protein: CASRTPGQGNTGELFF.

The chain carries TRBV7-2 and TRBJ2-1, with 8 bases aligning to TRBD2. Per the germline V gene, CDR1 is SGHTA and CDR2 is FQGNSA. This CDR3 comprises 13 residues. The trim removed 4 bases at V and 8 bases at J, leaving 4 bases unmatched. The CDR3 DNA is TGTGCCAGCAGCTCGACTAGCGTGTATGAGCAGTTCTTC. It encodes CASSSTSVYEQFF.

This chain joins TRBV5-1 and TRBJ2-3; D may be TRBD1 (5 bases). In germline, CDR1 is SGHRS, CDR2 YFSETQ. The CDR3 is 15 residues long. Trimming cost V 0 bases and J 4 bases, with 12 bases left between them. CDR3 protein: CASSLAMTVADTQYF. The CDR3 DNA sequence: TGCGCCAGCAGCTTGGCCATGACAGTTGCAGATACGCAGTATTTT.

The chain couples TRBV6-5 to TRBJ2-2; 9 bases fit TRBD2. Germline assignment: CDR1 MNHEY and CDR2 SVGAGI. The CDR3 sequence is 15 residues long. V shed 8 bases, J shed 6 bases, and the junction held 10 bases outside the gene matches. The CDR3 spells CASRVASGNPGELFF. The DNA of the CDR3 is TGTGCCAGCCGGGTGGCTAGCGGGAATCCCGGGGAGCTGTTTTTT.

J is TRBJ2-2 and V is TRBV2, with D possibly matching TRBD2 (6 bases). The V end lost 4 bases, the J end lost 5 bases, and 8 bases lay between the germline ends. The germline CDR1 and CDR2 sequences are SNHLY and FYNNEI. The CDR3 length is 13 residues. The CDR3 region is CASSVGGTGELFF. The CDR3 DNA sequence: TGTGCCAGCAGTGTGGGGGGTACCGGGGAGCTGTTTTTT.

The V and J genes are TRBV6-5 and TRBJ2-2, with 8 bases fitting TRBD2. This CDR3 has 15 amino acids. Germline V gene lookup returns CDR1 MNHEY and CDR2 SVGAGI. Trimming at V came to 2 bases and at J to 5 bases, leaving 4 bases not matched to a gene. The CDR3 coding sequence is TGTGCCAGCAGTTACCGACGGGAGGGGACCGGGGAGCTGTTTTTT. Its protein product is CASSYRREGTGELFF.

The chain joins TRBV9 to TRBJ2-3; 8 nucleotides match TRBD2. After removal of 0 bases from V and 2 bases from J, the junction contained 2 bases not matched to a gene. Germline-derived CDR1 and CDR2 are SGDLS and YYNGEE. The CDR3 is made up of 15 amino acids. In nucleotides, the CDR3 is TGTGCCAGCAGCGTAGCGGGAGGGTTCACAGATACGCAGTATTTT. Protein sequence: CASSVAGGFTDTQYF.

The rearrangement links TRBV29-1 to TRBJ2-3, with TRBD1 matching over 10 bases. V was clipped by 7 bases and J by 1 base; unmatched bases: 8. Germline V gives CDR1 SQVTM, CDR2 ANQGSEA. The CDR3 extends over 15 amino acids. CDR3 nucleotide sequence: TGCAGCGCCCGACAGGGGGCAATGGGCACAGATACGCAGTATTTT. This codes for CSARQGAMGTDTQYF.

This clone was picked up one time. This chain joins TRBV5-8 and TRBJ2-2, with TRBD1 matching 10 bases. The length of the CDR3 is 16 residues. Germline CDR1 and CDR2: SGHTS and YDEGEE. J gave up 4 bases and V 4 bases, and 7 bases lay outside the gene matches. CDR3 amino acids: CASSTWTGGGTGELFF. Here the CDR3 DNA reads TGTGCCAGCAGCACCTGGACAGGGGGTGGCACCGGGGAGCTGTTTTTT.

The V call is TRBV10-3, the J call TRBJ2-7; no clear D gene. Deletions cut 2 bases from V and 3 bases from J, with 8 bases between. CDR1 is ENHRY, CDR2 SYGVKD, per germline. The CDR3 loop spans 13 amino acids. This CDR3 is CAISEPYNYEQYF. The CDR3 coding sequence is TGTGCCATCAGTGAGCCGTATAACTACGAGCAGTACTTC.